Below are 5 T cell receptor beta chains sequenced from a single sample in a study of T cells after yellow fever vaccination. TCRdb re-derived calls from the 5' RACE reads in MiXCR, one entry per CDR3 protein. The table includes about 500,000 distinct CDR3 sequences, about a sixth detected once. The sample here was PBMCs, taken 5 days after the first yellow fever vaccination. The receptor source for this set is a man between 18 and 29 years old who received the YFV17D yellow fever vaccine.

This clonotype was seen only a few times. This chain links TRBV7-2 with TRBJ2-5, with 11 nucleotides matching TRBD2. V shed 5 bases and J 9 bases; nucleotides not matched to a gene: 11. The germline CDR1 and CDR2 sequences are SGHTA and FQGNSA. The CDR3 has 15 residues. DNA of the CDR3: TGTGCCAGCAGCCAGGGGACTAGCGGCTCATACGCCCAGTACTTC. Translated: CASSQGTSGSYAQYF.

This clonotype has more than one count but fewer than ten. The CDR3 spells CASSLEQGAGETQYF. As DNA, the CDR3 is TGCGCCAGCAGCTTGGAACAGGGGGCAGGGGAGACCCAGTACTTC. The chain links TRBV5-1 to TRBJ2-5; 9 positions agree with TRBD1. With V trimmed by 0 bases and J by 5 bases, 5 bases remained unmatched. Germline V gene lookup returns CDR1 SGHRS and CDR2 YFSETQ. The CDR3 extends over 15 amino acids. The variable domain in full, completed from reference TRBV5-1 and TRBJ2-5, reads KAGVTQTPRYLIKTRGQQVTLSCSPISGHRSVSWYQQTPGQGLQFLFEYFSETQRNKGNFPGRFSGRQFSNSRSEMNVSTLELGDSALYLCASSLEQGAGETQYFGPGTRLLVL.

J is TRBJ1-1 and V is TRBV6-2 or TRBV6-3, with 8 bases matching TRBD1. Germline V gene sequence: CDR1 MNHEY, CDR2 SVGEGT. J was trimmed by 5 bases and V by 2 bases; bases with no gene match: 7. CDR3 length equals 15 residues. CDR3 DNA sequence: TGTGCCAGCAGTTACACCGGACAGGGAGGGACTGAAGCTTTCTTT. The encoded protein is CASSYTGQGGTEAFF.

This clonotype was detected a few times. The chain recombines TRBV11-1 with TRBJ1-1; D perhaps matches TRBD1 (5 bases). Germline V gene lookup returns CDR1 SGHAT and CDR2 FQDESV (reference sequence). The ends were cut back, 5 bases at V and 1 base at J, with 23 bases in the middle. The CDR3 is made up of 18 amino acids. This CDR3 reads CASSRGVLQGPKNTEAFF. As DNA, the CDR3 is TGTGCCAGCAGCCGTGGAGTTTTGCAGGGACCGAAGAACACTGAAGCTTTCTTT. Full variable domain (rest looked up from reference TRBV11-1 and TRBJ1-1): EAEVAQSPRYKITEKSQAVAFWCDPISGHATLYWYRQILGQGPELLVQFQDESVVDDSQLPKDRFSAERLKGVDSTLKIQPAELGDSAMYLCASSRGVLQGPKNTEAFFGQGTRLTVV.

This chain connects TRBV5-4 to TRBJ2-1; 10 nucleotides align to TRBD2. The germline V gene encodes CDR1 SGHNT and CDR2 YYREEE (reference sequence). With V trimmed by 5 bases and J by 6 bases, 8 bases remained unmatched. The CDR3 totals 15 residues. CDR3 protein: CASRTAGGAPNEQFF. CDR3 coding DNA: TGTGCCAGCAGAACAGCGGGGGGGGCCCCCAATGAGCAGTTCTTC.